The clone carrying this T cell receptor (beta chain) was recorded once. Trimming pared 3 bases from V and 5 bases from J, leaving 11 bases between. There are 13 residues in the CDR3. Germline-derived CDR1 and CDR2 are SGHTA and FQGNSA. The data belong to a study of blood T cell repertoires in COVID-19. Original methodology: Estimation of nucleated cell counts was performed using reference gene primer amplification. Data came from immunoSEQ multiplex PCR; TCRdb stores just in-frame clones and leaves some out. V and J calls and clone size are copied from that table; D and trimming were computed from the DNA. The table lists 350,000 to 450,000 clones, around 83% of them singletons. Participants were aged about 18 to 95 years, lived in around 22 US areas, and enrolled virtually.

The clonotype comes from a woman in her fifties or sixties who had recovered from COVID-19. The sample consisted of PBMCs or T cells enriched from blood (not recorded which). This chain joins TRBV7-2 and TRBJ2-7; D may be TRBD2 (5 bases). CDR3 residues: CASSFPSTHEQYF. The CDR3, as DNA: TGTGCCAGCAGCTTCCCTAGCACCCACGAGCAGTACTTC.